This is a list of T cell receptor beta chains from one sample in a study of technical replicates of blood from a few donors. Sequencing was performed with immunoSEQ multiplex PCR; in TCRdb, only in-frame clones are kept and a portion is missing. The sample holds roughly 61,000 clones, around 97% seen once. Material for sequencing was T cells isolated from PBMCs. Receptors were obtained from a human donor in good health. The CDR3 runs from the conserved cysteine through the conserved F or W. The D gene is left open where the match is weak. Where a row states a size, it is once, few, many or the class of an expanded clone; other rows omit it.

clone size,V gene,D gene,J gene,CDR3 DNA,CDR3 protein
once,TRBV7-9,.,TRBJ2-3,TGTGCCAGCAGCTTACCTGACAGAAATGCACTAAGCACAGATACGCAGTATTTT,CASSLPDRNALSTDTQYF
once,TRBV9,.,TRBJ1-6,TGTGCCAGCAGCCCCCATACCGACTTTGGCCGTTCGGTCCTCCACTTT,CASSPHTDFGRSVLHF
.,TRBV11-2,TRBD1,TRBJ2-5,TGTGCCAGCAGCTCCCGGACAGGCCGAGAGACCCAGTACTTC,CASSSRTGRETQYF
.,TRBV9,TRBD1,TRBJ2-2,TGTGCCAGCAGCGGACAGGGGATCACCGGGGAGCTGTTTTTT,CASSGQGITGELFF
.,TRBV5-1,.,TRBJ2-2,TGCGCCAGCAGCTTAGGGACTTCGAACACCGGGGAGCTGTTTTTT,CASSLGTSNTGELFF
.,TRBV11-2,TRBD2,TRBJ2-1,TGTGCCAGCAGCCCTACTAGCGGGGCGTACAATGAGCAGTTCTTC,CASSPTSGAYNEQFF
.,TRBV27,TRBD2,TRBJ2-1,TGTGCCAGCAGTTTGGCCGGGACTAGCGCGTACAATGAGCAGTTCTTC,CASSLAGTSAYNEQFF
.,TRBV5-1,.,TRBJ1-1,TGCGCCAGCAGCTTGGGGGGCCAGGTTGAAGCTTTCTTT,CASSLGGQVEAFF
.,TRBV19,TRBD1,TRBJ2-1,TGTGCCAGTAGTATGCACCGGGACAGGGGCTACAATGAGCAGTTCTTC,CASSMHRDRGYNEQFF
.,TRBV5-1,TRBD1,TRBJ1-2,TGCGCCAGCAGCTTGGTCGGACAGGGAGTCGATGGCTACACCTTC,CASSLVGQGVDGYTF
.,TRBV11-2,.,TRBJ2-1,TGTGCCAGCAGCCGGGGGACGCTCCCGAGGATCAATGAGCAGTTCTTC,CASSRGTLPRINEQFF
.,TRBV27,.,TRBJ2-3,TGTGCCAGCAGCCGACAATTAACAGATACGCAGTATTTT,CASSRQLTDTQYF
.,TRBV30,.,TRBJ2-7,TGTGCCTGGAGTGTAGGGGGGGACTACGAGCAGTACTTC,CAWSVGGDYEQYF
.,TRBV11-2,.,TRBJ2-7,TGTGCCAGCAGTCGCCCTCAGGGGCCCTCCTACGAGCAGTACTTC,CASSRPQGPSYEQYF
.,TRBV5-8,TRBD1,TRBJ1-4,TGTGCCAGCAGCTTGCCGCGGGACAGGGAAGGAAGGCTGTTTTTT,CASSLPRDREGRLFF
.,TRBV5-1,TRBD1,TRBJ2-7,TGCGCCAGCAGCCCTATTACACGAATGGGACAGGCAGCCTACGAGCAGTACTTC,CASSPITRMGQAAYEQYF
.,TRBV2,TRBD1,TRBJ1-1,TGTGCCACCTCAGGGGGCGTGAACACTGAAGCTTTCTTT,CATSGGVNTEAFF
.,TRBV5-1,.,TRBJ2-2,TGCGCCAGCAGCTTCCGAGGGCCGAACGTCGGGGAGCTGTTTTTT,CASSFRGPNVGELFF
.,TRBV27,TRBD1,TRBJ1-2,TGTGCCAGCAGTTCCCCGAGGACAGGGAAGGGAGCTAACTATGGCTACACCTTC,CASSSPRTGKGANYGYTF
.,TRBV7-6,TRBD2,TRBJ2-3,TGTGCCAGCAGCTTAACTCGGACTAGCGGGAGAACAGATACGCAGTATTTT,CASSLTRTSGRTDTQYF
.,TRBV5-6,.,TRBJ2-7,TGTGCCAGCAGCTTACGCGGCAGCTACGAGCAGTACTTC,CASSLRGSYEQYF
.,TRBV2,.,TRBJ1-5,TGTGCCAGCAGTCCTACCCAGGGGAGTCTCGGGCCCCAGCATTTT,CASSPTQGSLGPQHF
once,TRBV2,TRBD1,TRBJ1-2,TGTGCCAGCAGTGCAACAGGGGTATATGGCTACACCTTC,CASSATGVYGYTF
.,TRBV7-9,.,TRBJ1-4,TGTGCCAGCAGCCGGGAGACTGAAAAACTGTTTTTT,CASSRETEKLFF